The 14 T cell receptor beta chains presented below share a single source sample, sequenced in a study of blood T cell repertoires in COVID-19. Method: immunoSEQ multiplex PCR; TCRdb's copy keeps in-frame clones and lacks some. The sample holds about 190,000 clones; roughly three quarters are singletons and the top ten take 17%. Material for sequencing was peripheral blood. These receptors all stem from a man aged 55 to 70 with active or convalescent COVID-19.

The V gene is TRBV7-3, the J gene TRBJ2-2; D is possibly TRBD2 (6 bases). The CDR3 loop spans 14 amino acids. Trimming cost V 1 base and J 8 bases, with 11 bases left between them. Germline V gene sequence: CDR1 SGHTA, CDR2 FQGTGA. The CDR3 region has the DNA TGTGCCAGCAGCTTAAACTCGGGAGCTGGGGAGCTGTTTTTT. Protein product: CASSLNSGAGELFF.

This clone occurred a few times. The CDR3 region is CASRLAGGGQPQHF. The CDR3 DNA follows: TGTGCCAGCCGTTTAGCAGGGGGAGGTCAGCCCCAGCATTTT. The chain couples TRBV6-6 to TRBJ1-5; 7 bases agree with TRBD1. The germline gives CDR1 MNHNY, CDR2 SVGAGI (reference sequence). The V and J ends lost 8 bases and 6 bases, in that order; junction bases with no gene match: 10. The CDR3 totals 14 residues.

The CDR3 DNA sequence: TGTGCCTGGAGTGTACGAGCGGGAGGTCTTCAGGAGCAGTACTTC. As protein: CAWSVRAGGLQEQYF. The chain recombines TRBV30 with TRBJ2-7; 9 nucleotides agree with TRBD2. V was pared by 0 bases and J by 7 bases, with 10 bases of the junction left unmatched. Germline values: CDR1 GTSNPN, CDR2 SVGIG (reference sequence). This CDR3 has 15 amino acids.

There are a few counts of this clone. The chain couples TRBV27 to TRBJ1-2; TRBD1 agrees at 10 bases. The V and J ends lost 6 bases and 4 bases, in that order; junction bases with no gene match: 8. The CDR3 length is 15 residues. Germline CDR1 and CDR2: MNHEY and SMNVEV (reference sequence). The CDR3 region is CASRRGDRGLYGYTF. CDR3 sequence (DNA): TGTGCCAGCAGACGGGGGGACAGGGGTCTCTATGGCTACACCTTC.

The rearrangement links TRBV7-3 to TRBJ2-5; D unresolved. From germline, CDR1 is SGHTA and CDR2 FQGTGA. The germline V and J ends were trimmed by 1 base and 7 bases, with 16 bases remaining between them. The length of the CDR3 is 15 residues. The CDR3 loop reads CASSLIGPAERTQYF. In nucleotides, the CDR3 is TGTGCCAGCAGCTTAATAGGTCCTGCGGAGCGGACCCAGTACTTC.

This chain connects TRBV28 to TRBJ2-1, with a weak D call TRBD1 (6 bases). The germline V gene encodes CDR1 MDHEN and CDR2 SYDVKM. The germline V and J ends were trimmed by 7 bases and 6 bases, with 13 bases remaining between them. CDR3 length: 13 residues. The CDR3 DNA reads TGTGCCAGCACCACAGGGAATTCCAATGAGCAGTTCTTC. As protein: CASTTGNSNEQFF.

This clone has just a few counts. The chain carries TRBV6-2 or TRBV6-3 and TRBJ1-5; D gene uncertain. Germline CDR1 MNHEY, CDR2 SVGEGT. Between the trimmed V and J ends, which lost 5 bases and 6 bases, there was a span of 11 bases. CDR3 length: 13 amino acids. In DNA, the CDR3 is TGTGCCAGCAGTCTACTCAGAGGTCAGCCCCAGCATTTT. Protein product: CASSLLRGQPQHF.

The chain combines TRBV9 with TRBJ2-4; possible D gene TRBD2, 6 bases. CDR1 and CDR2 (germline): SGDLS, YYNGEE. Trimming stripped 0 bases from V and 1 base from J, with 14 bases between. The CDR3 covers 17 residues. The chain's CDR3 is CASSVGAGLMAKNIQYF. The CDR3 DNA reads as TGTGCCAGCAGCGTAGGAGCGGGTTTGATGGCCAAAAACATTCAGTACTTC.

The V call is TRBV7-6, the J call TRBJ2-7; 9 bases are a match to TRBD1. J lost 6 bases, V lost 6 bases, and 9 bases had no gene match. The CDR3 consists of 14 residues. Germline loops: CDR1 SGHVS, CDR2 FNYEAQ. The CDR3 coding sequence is TGTGCCAGCAGTCAAGGACAGGGGCGGGGCGAGCAGTACTTC. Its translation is CASSQGQGRGEQYF. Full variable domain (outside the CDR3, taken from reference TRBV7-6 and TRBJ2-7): GAGVSQSPRYKVTKRGQDVALRCDPISGHVSLYWYRQALGQGPEFLTYFNYEAQQDKSGLPNDRFSAERPEGSISTLTIQRTEQRDSAMYRCASSQGQGRGEQYFGPGTRLTVT.

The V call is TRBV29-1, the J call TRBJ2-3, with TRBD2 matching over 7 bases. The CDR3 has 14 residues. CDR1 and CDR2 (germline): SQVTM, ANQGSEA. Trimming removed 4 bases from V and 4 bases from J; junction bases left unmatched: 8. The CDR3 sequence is CSVVGTRGADTQYF. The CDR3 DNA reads TGCAGCGTTGTCGGGACCCGGGGGGCAGATACGCAGTATTTT.

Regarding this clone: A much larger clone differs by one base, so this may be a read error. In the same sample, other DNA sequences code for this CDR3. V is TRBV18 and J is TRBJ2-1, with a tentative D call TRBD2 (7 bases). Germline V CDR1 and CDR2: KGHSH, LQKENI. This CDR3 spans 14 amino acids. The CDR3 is CASSPLGGLNEQFF. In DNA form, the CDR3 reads TGTGCTAGCTCACCACTCGGGGGGCTGAATGAGCAGTTCTTC.

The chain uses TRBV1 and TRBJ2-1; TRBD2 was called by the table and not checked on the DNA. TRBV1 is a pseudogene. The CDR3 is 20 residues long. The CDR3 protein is CTSSPRPIAGDQSSYNEQFF. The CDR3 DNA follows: TGCACCAGCAGCCCGCGTCCTATAGCGGGAGACCAAAGCTCCTACAATGAGCAGTTCTTC.

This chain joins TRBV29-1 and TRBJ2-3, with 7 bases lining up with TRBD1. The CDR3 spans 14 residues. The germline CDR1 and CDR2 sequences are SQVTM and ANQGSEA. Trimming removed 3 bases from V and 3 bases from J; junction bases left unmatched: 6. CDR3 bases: TGCAGCGTTGAGCAACTCAGGGGGACAGATACGCAGTATTTT. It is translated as CSVEQLRGTDTQYF.

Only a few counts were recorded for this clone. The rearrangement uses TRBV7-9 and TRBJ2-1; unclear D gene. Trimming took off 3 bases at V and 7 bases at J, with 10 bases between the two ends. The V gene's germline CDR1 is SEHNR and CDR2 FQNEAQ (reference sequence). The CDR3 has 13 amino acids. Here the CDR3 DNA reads TGTGCCAGCAGCTTGGCCGGGTTGAATGAGCAGTTCTTC. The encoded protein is CASSLAGLNEQFF.